The T cell receptor beta chain described here comes from a study of blood T cell repertoires in COVID-19. CDR3 length equals 14 residues. From germline, CDR1 is SGHRS and CDR2 YFSETQ. Trimming pared 4 bases from V and 8 bases from J, leaving 18 bases between. Participant-given clinical history determined each cohort assignment. Assay: immunoSEQ multiplex PCR; the TCRdb copy retains only in-frame clones and omits some. The profile shows about 330,000 clones, 87% of them singletons. The receptor was derived from a woman in her twenties or thirties who had recovered from COVID-19. The sequencing input was PBMCs or T cells enriched from blood (not recorded which). The V call is TRBV5-1, the J call TRBJ1-2; no firm D call. The DNA for the CDR3 is TGCGCCAGCAGCAAGTTCGACACGGAGGACGGCTACACCTTC. As protein: CASSKFDTEDGYTF.